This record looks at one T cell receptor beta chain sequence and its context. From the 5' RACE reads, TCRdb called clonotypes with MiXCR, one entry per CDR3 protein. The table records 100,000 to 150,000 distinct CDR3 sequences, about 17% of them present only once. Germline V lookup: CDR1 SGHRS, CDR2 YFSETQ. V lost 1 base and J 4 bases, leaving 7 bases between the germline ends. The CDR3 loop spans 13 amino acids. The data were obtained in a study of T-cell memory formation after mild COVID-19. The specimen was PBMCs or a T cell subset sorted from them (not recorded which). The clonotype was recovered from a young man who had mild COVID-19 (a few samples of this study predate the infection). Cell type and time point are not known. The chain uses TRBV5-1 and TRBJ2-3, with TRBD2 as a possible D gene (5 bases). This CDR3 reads CASSLIGADTQYF. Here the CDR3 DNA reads TGCGCCAGCAGCTTGATCGGGGCAGATACGCAGTATTTT.